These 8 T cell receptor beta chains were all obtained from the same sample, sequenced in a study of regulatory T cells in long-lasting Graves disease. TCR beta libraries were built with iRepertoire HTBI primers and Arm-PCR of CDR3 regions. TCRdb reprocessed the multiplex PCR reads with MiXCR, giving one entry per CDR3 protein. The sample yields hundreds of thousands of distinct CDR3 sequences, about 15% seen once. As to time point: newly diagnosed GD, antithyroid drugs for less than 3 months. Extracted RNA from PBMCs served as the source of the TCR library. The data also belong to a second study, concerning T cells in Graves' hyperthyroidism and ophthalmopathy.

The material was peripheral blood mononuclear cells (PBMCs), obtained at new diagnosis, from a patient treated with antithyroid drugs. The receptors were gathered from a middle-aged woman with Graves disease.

The DNA for the CDR3 is TGTGCCAGCAGTTTGTACGGACAGTTAGAAAAACTGTTTTTT. Its translation is CASSLYGQLEKLFF. The chain combines TRBV28 with TRBJ1-4; D possibly corresponds to TRBD1 (6 bases). CDR1 is MDHEN and CDR2 is SYDVKM in the germline V gene. The ends were cut back, 3 bases at V and 8 bases at J, with 13 bases in the middle. The CDR3 runs 14 residues.

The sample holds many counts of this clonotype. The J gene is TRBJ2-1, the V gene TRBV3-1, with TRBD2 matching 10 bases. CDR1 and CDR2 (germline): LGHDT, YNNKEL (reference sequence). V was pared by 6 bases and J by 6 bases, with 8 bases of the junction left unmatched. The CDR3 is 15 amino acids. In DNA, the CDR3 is TGTGCCAGCAGTCCCAGGGGACTAGCGTCCAATGAGCAGTTCTTC. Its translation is CASSPRGLASNEQFF.

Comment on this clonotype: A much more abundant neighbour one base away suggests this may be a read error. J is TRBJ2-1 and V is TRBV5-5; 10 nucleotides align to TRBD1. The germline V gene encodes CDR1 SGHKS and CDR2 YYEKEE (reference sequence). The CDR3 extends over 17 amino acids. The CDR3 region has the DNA TGTGCCGGCAGCCTAAACCCGGGACAGGGGACGAAGGATGAGCAGTTCTTC. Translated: CAGSLNPGQGTKDEQFF.

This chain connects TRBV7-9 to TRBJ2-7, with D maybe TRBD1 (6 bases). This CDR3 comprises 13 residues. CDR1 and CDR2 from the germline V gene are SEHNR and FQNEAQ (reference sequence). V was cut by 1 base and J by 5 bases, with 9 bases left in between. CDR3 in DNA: TGTGCCAGCAGCTTAGAGTCAGGGGACGAGCAGTACTTC. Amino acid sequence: CASSLESGDEQYF. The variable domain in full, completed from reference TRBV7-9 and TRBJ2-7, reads DTGVSQNPRHKITKRGQNVTFRCDPISEHNRLYWYRQTLGQGPEFLTYFQNEAQLEKSRLLSDRFSAERPKGSFSTLEIQRTEQGDSAMYLCASSLESGDEQYFGPGTRLTVT.

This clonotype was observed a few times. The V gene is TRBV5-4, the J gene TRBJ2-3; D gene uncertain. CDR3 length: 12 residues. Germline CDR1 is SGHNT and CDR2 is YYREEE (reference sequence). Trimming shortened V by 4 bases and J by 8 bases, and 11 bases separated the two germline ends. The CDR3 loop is CASSRGFATQYF. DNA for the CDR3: TGTGCCAGCAGCCGAGGTTTCGCTACGCAGTATTTT. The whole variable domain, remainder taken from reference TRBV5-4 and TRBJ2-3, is ETGVTQSPTHLIKTRGQQVTLRCSSQSGHNTVSWYQQALGQGPQFIFQYYREEENGRGNFPPRFSGLQFPNYSSELNVNALELDDSALYLCASSRGFATQYFGPGTRLTVL.

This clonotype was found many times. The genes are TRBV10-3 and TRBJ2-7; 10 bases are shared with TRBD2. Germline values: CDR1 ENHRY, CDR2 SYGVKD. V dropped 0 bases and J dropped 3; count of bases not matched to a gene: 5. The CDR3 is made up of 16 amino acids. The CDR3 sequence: CAISESKSSGGYEQYF. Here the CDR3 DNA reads TGTGCCATCAGTGAGTCGAAATCTAGCGGGGGCTACGAGCAGTACTTC.

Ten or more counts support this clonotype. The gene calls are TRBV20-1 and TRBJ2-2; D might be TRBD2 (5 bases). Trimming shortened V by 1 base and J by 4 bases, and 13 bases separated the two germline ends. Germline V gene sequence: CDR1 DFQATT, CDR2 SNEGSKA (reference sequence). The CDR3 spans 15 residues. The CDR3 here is CSARGSGSGTGELFF. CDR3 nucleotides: TGCAGTGCTAGAGGGTCGGGATCAGGCACCGGGGAGCTGTTTTTT.

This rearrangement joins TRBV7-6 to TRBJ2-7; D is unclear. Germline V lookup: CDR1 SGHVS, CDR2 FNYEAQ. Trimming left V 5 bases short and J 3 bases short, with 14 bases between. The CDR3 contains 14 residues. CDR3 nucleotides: TGTGCCAGCAGCCACATAGGGATCGGCTACGAGCAGTACTTC. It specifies CASSHIGIGYEQYF.